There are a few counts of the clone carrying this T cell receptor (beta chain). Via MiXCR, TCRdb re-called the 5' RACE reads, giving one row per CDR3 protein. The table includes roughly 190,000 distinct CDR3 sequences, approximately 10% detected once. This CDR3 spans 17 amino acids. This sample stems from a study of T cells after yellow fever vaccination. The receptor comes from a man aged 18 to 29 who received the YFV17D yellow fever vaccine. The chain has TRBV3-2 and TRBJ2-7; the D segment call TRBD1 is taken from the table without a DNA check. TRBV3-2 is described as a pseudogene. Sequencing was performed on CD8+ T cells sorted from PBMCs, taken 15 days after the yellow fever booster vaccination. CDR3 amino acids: CASSQDRTGPTSYEQYF. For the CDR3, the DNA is TGTGCCAGCAGCCAAGATCGGACAGGACCTACCTCCTACGAGCAGTACTTC.